The clone carrying this T cell receptor beta chain was picked up many times. Alpha and beta chains were covered, as first-strand cDNA relied on TRAV- and TRBV-specific primers. The PCR that amplified TCRs ran for 20 cycles, relying on a constant-region primer and a V-primer adapter. The mRNA which had been isolated was amplified by in vitro transcription. TCRdb passed the reads through MiXCR, listing each CDR3 protein once. This table holds about 80,000 distinct CDR3 sequences, about 17% found once. Regarding time point: after trial treatment. Treatment of the sample: LDRT plus nivolumab, ipilimumab, low-dose cyclophosphamide and aspirin (RACIN trial). These data come from a study of low-dose radiotherapy and immunotherapy resistance in tumors. The overall study: Over 26 weeks, cohort 2 got 1 Gy every two weeks, reaching 13 Gy. While receiving nivolumab 240 mg every two weeks, patients also received ipilimumab 1 mg/kg every six weeks, both intravenously.

Trimming shortened V by 3 bases and J by 5 bases, and 19 bases separated the two germline ends. The CDR3 has 17 residues. Germline CDR1 is MDHEN and CDR2 is SYDVKM. Source: PBMCs, taken after low-dose radiotherapy plus immunotherapy. The source of this sequence is a male donor with prostate cancer. V is TRBV28 and J is TRBJ2-2; no definite D call. Here the CDR3 reads CASSFAPDRATTGELFF. Written as DNA, the CDR3 is TGTGCCAGCAGTTTCGCCCCGGATAGGGCGACGACCGGGGAGCTGTTTTTT.